Here is one T cell receptor (beta chain) with its context. Its binding antigen is unknown. Base qualities are not provided; no much larger clone lies one nucleotide away. The CDR3 goes from the cysteine to the phenylalanine over 15 residues. Only the CDR3 DNA is retained, 45 bases long and in frame from the first base. The trim is 4 bases for V and 1 base for J, with a gap of 14 bases between the germline ends. From the germline V gene, CDR1 is SGDLS and CDR2 is YYNGEE. The data were obtained in a study of T cell responses to AZD1222 COVID-19 vaccine (dated by TCRdb to 2020 to 2022). In terms of the full investigation: TCR sequencing was performed for about 250 trial participants, of whom about 200 were given two doses of AZD1222 and around 25 were given two doses of MenACWY control vaccine. Trial participants were enrolled by age into subgroups of 18-55, 56-69 and 70-plus years, and around 150, 28 and 57 TCR-sequenced participants, respectively, were included in these subgroups. Results and caveats for the whole study, not just this receptor: Nearly half of unique spike-specific TCRs reportedly recognized epitopes outside regions mutated in the B.1.351 and B.1.1.7 variants. Participants were mostly white British, with more females than males. The authors suggested clonal diversity may have been underestimated. Only five to seven AZD1222 recipients were SARS-CoV-2 seropositive at baseline, limiting conclusions about previously exposed vaccinees. After two AZD1222 doses, both the breadth and the depth of spike-specific TCRs were significantly higher than at day 0 and than in MenACWY recipients. Because no day 14 peak-response samples were available, the repertoires could be characterized only after the peak T cell response. The whole spike protein was spanned by vaccine-associated CD4 TCRs, and dominant responses were seen in regions 160-218 and 743-854. In the small 56-69-year group, the increase in depth fell short of significance, most likely because of low power.

The CDR3 regions of human TCRbeta chains were analyzed by immunosequencing. Processing in the source paper ran as follows. Repertoire TCRs were checked for matches against a reference library of SARS-CoV-2-specific TCRs that had been generated using the MIRA antigen-specificity platform. Breadth was defined as the fraction of unique TCRs that were SARS-CoV-2-associated, and depth was defined as the fraction of total T cells that were SARS-CoV-2-associated. Each spike-specific TCR was assigned to its reactive spike region and to a CD4 or CD8 class using the MIRA data. Log10-transformed breadth and depth values were compared by one-way ANOVA with Sidak's multiple comparisons tests. TCRdb took over this immuneACCESS table, retaining in-frame rearrangements with V and J assigned. Such tables are incomplete; in checked studies, under half of the missing clones stem from an unresolved V gene, and the remainder is unexplained. V, J and clone size derive from that table, while D and trimming were established from the DNA sequence. A total of tens of thousands of clones appear in this sample, 90% of them only once. Roughly 35% of the sample is in the top ten clones.

Reading the label with the study, this specimen's time point is: about 28 days (+/-7) after the second vaccine dose. AZD1222 recipients whose second dose came at about 4 weeks and those whose second dose came at about 12 weeks were combined into one group, since spike-specific TCR depth and breadth did not differ between the two schedules. Samples from vaccinated people were obtained from the UK trials COV001 and COV002, which included a single-blind randomized controlled phase 2/3 trial of AZD1222 (ChAdOx1 nCoV-19) in healthy adults. Trial participant PBMC samples were collected at day 0 and day 28 after the second dose for TCRbeta chain sequencing.

The chain employs TRBV9 and TRBJ1-2, with no reliable assignment of the D segment. The specimen was peripheral blood, collected 28 days after the second AZD1222 dose. This receptor was obtained from an adult who received the AZD1222 COVID-19 vaccine. The DNA is as follows: TGTGCCAGCAGCCCGTCCGTACTGATTAACTATGGCTACACCTTC. The encoded protein is CASSPSVLINYGYTF. Reference TRBV9 and TRBJ1-2 proteins supply the regions before and after the CDR3; the full variable domain is: DSGVTQTPKHLITATGQRVTLRCSPRSGDLSVYWYQQSLDQGLQFLIQYYNGEERAKGNILERFSAQQFPDLHSELNLSSLELGDSALYFCASSPSVLINYGYTFGSGTRLTVV.